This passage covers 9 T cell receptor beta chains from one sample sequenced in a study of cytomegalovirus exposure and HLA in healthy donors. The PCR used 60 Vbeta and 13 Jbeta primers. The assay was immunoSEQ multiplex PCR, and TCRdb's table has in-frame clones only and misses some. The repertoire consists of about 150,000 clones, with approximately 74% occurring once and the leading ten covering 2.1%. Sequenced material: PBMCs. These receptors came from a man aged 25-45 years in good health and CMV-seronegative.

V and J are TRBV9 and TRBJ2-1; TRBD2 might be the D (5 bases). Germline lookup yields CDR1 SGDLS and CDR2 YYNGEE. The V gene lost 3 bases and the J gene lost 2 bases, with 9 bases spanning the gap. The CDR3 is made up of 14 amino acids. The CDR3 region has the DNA TGTGCCAGCAGCGCCTCCGGGACCTACAATGAGCAGTTCTTC. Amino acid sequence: CASSASGTYNEQFF.

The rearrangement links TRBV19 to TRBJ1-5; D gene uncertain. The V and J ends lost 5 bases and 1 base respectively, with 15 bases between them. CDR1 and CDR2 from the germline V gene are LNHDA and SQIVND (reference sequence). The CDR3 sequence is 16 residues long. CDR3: CASSHDPGLSNQPQHF. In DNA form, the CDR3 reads TGTGCCAGTAGTCACGACCCGGGGTTGAGCAATCAGCCCCAGCATTTT.

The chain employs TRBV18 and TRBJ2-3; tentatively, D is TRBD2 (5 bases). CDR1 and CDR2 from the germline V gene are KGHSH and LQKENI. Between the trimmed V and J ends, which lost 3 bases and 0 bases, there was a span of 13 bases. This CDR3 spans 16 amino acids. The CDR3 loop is CASSPLAGSSTDTQYF. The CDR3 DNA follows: TGTGCCAGCTCACCTCTGGCGGGTTCTAGCACAGATACGCAGTATTTT.

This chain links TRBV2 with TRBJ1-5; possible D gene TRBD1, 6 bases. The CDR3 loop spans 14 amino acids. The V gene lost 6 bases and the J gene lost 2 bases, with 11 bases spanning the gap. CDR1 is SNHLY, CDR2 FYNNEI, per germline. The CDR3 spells CASSPDSGNQPQHF. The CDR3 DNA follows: TGTGCCAGCAGCCCGGACAGCGGCAATCAGCCCCAGCATTTT. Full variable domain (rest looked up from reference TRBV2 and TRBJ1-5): EPEVTQTPSHQVTQMGQEVILRCVPISNHLYFYWYRQILGQKVEFLVSFYNNEISEKSEIFDDQFSVERPDGSNFTLKIRSTKLEDSAMYFCASSPDSGNQPQHFGDGTRLSIL.

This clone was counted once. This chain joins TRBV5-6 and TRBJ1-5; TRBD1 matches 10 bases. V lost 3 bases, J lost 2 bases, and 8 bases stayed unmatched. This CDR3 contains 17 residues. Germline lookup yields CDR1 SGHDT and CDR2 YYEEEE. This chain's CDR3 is CASSWIGTGAGNQPQHF. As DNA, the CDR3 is TGTGCCAGCAGCTGGATCGGGACAGGGGCAGGCAATCAGCCCCAGCATTTT.

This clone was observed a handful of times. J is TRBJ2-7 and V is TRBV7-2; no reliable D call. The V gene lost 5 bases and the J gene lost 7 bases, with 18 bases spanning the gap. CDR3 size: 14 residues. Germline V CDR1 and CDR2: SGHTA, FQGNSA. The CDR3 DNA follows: TGTGCCAGCAGCGCTAGTAGGAGAGGAGTGGAGCAGTACTTC. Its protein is CASSASRRGVEQYF. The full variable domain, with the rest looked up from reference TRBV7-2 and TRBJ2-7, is GAGVSQSPSNKVTEKGKDVELRCDPISGHTALYWYRQSLGQGLEFLIYFQGNSAPDKSGLPSDRFSAERTGGSVSTLTIQRTQQEDSAVYLCASSASRRGVEQYFGPGTRLTVT.

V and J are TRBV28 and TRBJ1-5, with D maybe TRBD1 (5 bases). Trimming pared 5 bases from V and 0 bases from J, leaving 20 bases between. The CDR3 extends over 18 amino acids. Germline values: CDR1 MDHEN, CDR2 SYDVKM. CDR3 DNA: TGTGCCAGCAGTCCGCCGCGGGACGGAACATATAGCAATCAGCCCCAGCATTTT. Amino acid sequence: CASSPPRDGTYSNQPQHF.

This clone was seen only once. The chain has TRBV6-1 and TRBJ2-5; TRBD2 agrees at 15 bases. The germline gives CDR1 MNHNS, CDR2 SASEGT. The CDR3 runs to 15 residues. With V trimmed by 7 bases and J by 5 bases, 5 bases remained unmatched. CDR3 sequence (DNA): TGTGCCAGCACGCGGACTAGCGGGGGGGTGGAGACCCAGTACTTC. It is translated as CASTRTSGGVETQYF.

The CDR3 nucleotides read TGTGCCAGCAGTGGAATAAGCGGGGGGAGGAGCTCCTACGAGCAGTACTTC. This encodes CASSGISGGRSSYEQYF. The rearrangement joins TRBV27 to TRBJ2-7; 9 bases match TRBD2. Germline V gene lookup returns CDR1 MNHEY and CDR2 SMNVEV (reference sequence). The CDR3 spans 17 residues. The J segment lost 0 bases and the V segment lost 5 bases, leaving 11 bases of the junction unmatched.